This entry is about one T cell receptor (beta chain). Its specificity is not known. At one end the junction does not follow the germline gene, possibly because of a read error. PCR was performed a second time for about 6 to 12 cycles using a sample-barcoded 5' primer and a J-beta primer mix. Every cDNA molecule bore a tag from a template-switch adaptor containing 12 random nucleotides. Each CDR3 protein is one row after TCRdb ran MiXCR on the 5' RACE reads. This repertoire shows 650,000 to 800,000 distinct CDR3 sequences, under 45% found once; its top ten account for about a fifth. The sample originates from a study of blood T cells in healthy people across ages. Germline CDR1 reads SGDLS; CDR2 reads YYNGEE. The CDR3 loop spans 14 amino acids. Overall study results and limits: A strong correlation was found between TCR beta diversity and the percentage of naive T cells.

The V call is TRBV9, the J call TRBJ1-6; D gene uncertain. Input material: blood. This sequence originates from a man aged 60 to 75 in good health. CDR3 nucleotides: TGTGCCAGCAGCGTAGAATTGTGGAATTCACCCCCCCACTTT. It yields the protein CASSVELWNSPPHF.